A selection of T cell receptor beta chains follows, all from one sample in a study of PD-L1 blockade in urothelial cancer. TCRdb's table, derived via immunoSEQ multiplex PCR, lists solely in-frame clones and lacks some. The table lists under 130,000 clones, approximately 85% of them singletons. The sample consisted of PBMCs, taken around atezolizumab (anti-PD-L1) treatment. All receptors come from a man between 50 and 59 years old with urothelial cancer. Both conserved end residues are part of each CDR3. A D gene is named only where the DNA matches it firmly. The size of a clone is reported for some rows only, either as once, few or many, or as a class for expanded clones.

V gene,J gene,clone size,D gene,CDR3 DNA,CDR3 protein
TRBV28,TRBJ1-6,.,TRBD1,TGTGCCAGCACCCTAACCCCCCTAGGGGGCAATTCACCCCTCCACTTT,CASTLTPLGGNSPLHF
TRBV5-1,TRBJ2-5,.,TRBD1,TGCGCCAGCAGCTTGGGGACAGGGGTTGTGGGAGAGACCCAGTACTTC,CASSLGTGVVGETQYF
TRBV21-1,TRBJ2-1,.,.,TGTGCCAGCAGCAACCGACTAGCGAGATCTGAAAACGATGAGCAGTTCTTC,CASSNRLARSENDEQFF
TRBV27,TRBJ2-2,.,.,TGTGCCAGCAGTTTTCAGTCCGGGGAGCTGTTTTTT,CASSFQSGELFF
TRBV19,TRBJ2-2,.,TRBD1,TGTGCCAGTAGGGGACAGGGGTACACCGGGGAGCTGTTTTTT,CASRGQGYTGELFF
TRBV15,TRBJ2-1,.,TRBD2,TGTGCCACCAGCAGGGGAGGACTAGCAGGCAATGAGCAGTTCTTC,CATSRGGLAGNEQFF
TRBV18,TRBJ1-3,few,.,TGTGCCAGCTCACCACAGGACACTGGAAACACCATATATTTT,CASSPQDTGNTIYF
TRBV6-1,TRBJ1-1,.,.,TGTGCCAGCAGGGAACAGGGGAACACTGAAGCTTTCTTT,CASREQGNTEAFF
TRBV7-9,TRBJ2-3,.,.,TGTGCCTCCAAGAGGTCAGATACGCAGTATTTT,CASKRSDTQYF
TRBV2,TRBJ1-1,.,TRBD1,TGTGCCAGCGGGGGACAGTTGAACACTGAAGCTTTCTTT,CASGGQLNTEAFF
TRBV9,TRBJ1-1,.,.,TGTGCCAGCAGCGTGAGAGGGCATGACACTGAAGCTTTCTTT,CASSVRGHDTEAFF
TRBV18,TRBJ1-1,.,TRBD1,TGTGCCAGCTCGCAGGGACAGGGAAGAGTTGGCACTGAAGCTTTCTTT,CASSQGQGRVGTEAFF
TRBV27,TRBJ2-1,.,TRBD2,TGTGCCAGCAGCCCAACTAGCGGGGCTTTCAATGAGCAGTTCTTC,CASSPTSGAFNEQFF
TRBV28,TRBJ2-1,.,.,TGTGCCAGCCTAAAGGGACTTGGAATATCAGAGCAGTTCTTC,CASLKGLGISEQFF
TRBV6-5,TRBJ1-2,once,.,TGTGCCAGCAGTTACACTCAGGGGATCTATGGCTACACCTTC,CASSYTQGIYGYTF
TRBV15,TRBJ1-2,.,.,TGTGCCACCAGCAGAGGCGGGCTCGTTGGCTACACCTTC,CATSRGGLVGYTF
TRBV30,TRBJ2-3,.,.,TGTGCCTGGAGTATCTCGGTAGCGGTCCCCTTCACAGATACGCAGTATTTT,CAWSISVAVPFTDTQYF
TRBV5-1,TRBJ2-7,.,.,TGCGCCAGCAGCAATTCAGGTGACTACGAGCAGTACTTC,CASSNSGDYEQYF
TRBV18,TRBJ1-2,.,.,TGTGCCAGCTCACCACTGGCGGACTATGGCTACACCTTC,CASSPLADYGYTF
TRBV7-2,TRBJ1-5,once,.,TGTGCCAGCAGCCGATGGGGGGACGGCAATCAGCCCCAGCATTTT,CASSRWGDGNQPQHF
TRBV10-2,TRBJ2-7,.,.,TGCGCCAGCAGCGACATTTCCTACGAGCAGTACTTC,CASSDISYEQYF
TRBV10-3,TRBJ1-1,.,TRBD1,TGTGCCATCAGTTTTGGACAGGGAAAAAACACTGAAGCTTTCTTT,CAISFGQGKNTEAFF
TRBV2,TRBJ1-4,.,.,TGTGCCAGCAGGCGGGGGAAGGGCGAAAAACTGTTTTTT,CASRRGKGEKLFF
TRBV18,TRBJ2-2,.,TRBD1,TGTGCCAGCTCACCCAAGGACAGGACTCTCGGGGAGCTGTTTTTT,CASSPKDRTLGELFF
TRBV7-8,TRBJ1-2,.,TRBD1,TGTGCCAGCAGTCCCAGACAGGGGACGACAGGCTACACCTTC,CASSPRQGTTGYTF
TRBV7-9,TRBJ1-2,.,.,TGTGCCAGCAGCTTACCCAACGAGCCCCCTAGAGGCTACACCTTC,CASSLPNEPPRGYTF
TRBV28,TRBJ1-2,.,.,TGTGCCAGCAGTTTGCCCAGGGGCGCGGACTATGGCTACACCTTC,CASSLPRGADYGYTF
TRBV7-9,TRBJ2-6,.,.,TGTGCCAGCAGCTTAACTGTCTCTGGGGCCAACGTCCTGACTTTC,CASSLTVSGANVLTF
TRBV11-2,TRBJ1-2,.,.,TGTGCCAGCAGCTTCGGGGGGGGCAGTACCTATGGCTACACCTTC,CASSFGGGSTYGYTF
TRBV10-1,TRBJ2-1,.,TRBD1,TGCGCCAGGAAAAGGGACAGGTCCTACAATGAGCAGTTCTTC,CARKRDRSYNEQFF
TRBV14,TRBJ1-1,.,.,TGTGCCAGCAGCCAAGACATGGCCAGAAAAGCTTTCTTT,CASSQDMARKAFF
TRBV6-5,TRBJ1-2,.,.,TGTGCCAGCAGACCGAACAGCAATGGCTACACCTTC,CASRPNSNGYTF
TRBV19,TRBJ2-7,.,TRBD1,TGTGCCAGTAGACCGGGACAGGGACCCCACGAGCAGTACTTC,CASRPGQGPHEQYF
TRBV18,TRBJ1-3,.,.,TGTGCCAGCTCACCAGGGCTCTCCTCTGGAAACACCATATATTTT,CASSPGLSSGNTIYF
TRBV9,TRBJ1-1,.,.,TGTGCCAGCAGCGTAGGTATTTGGGGGGAGAACACTGAAGCTTTCTTT,CASSVGIWGENTEAFF
TRBV6-1,TRBJ2-7,once,TRBD2,TGTGCCACCAAAAGGGAAACTAGCGGGAGTTGGGAGCAGTACTTC,CATKRETSGSWEQYF
TRBV2,TRBJ1-6,few,TRBD1,TGTGCCAGCACCCGCCAGGGACAGGATAATTCACCCCTCCACTTT,CASTRQGQDNSPLHF
TRBV18,TRBJ1-5,.,TRBD1,TGTGCCAGCTCACCATCGGCAGGGGGCTGGCCCCAGCATTTT,CASSPSAGGWPQHF
TRBV11-2,TRBJ1-6,few,.,TGTGCCAGCAGCTTAGTCAGAAGCTCCTATAATTCACCCCTCCACTTT,CASSLVRSSYNSPLHF
TRBV28,TRBJ2-1,.,.,TGTGCCAGCAGTTTCGAGCGGAGCGCAGTGGGCAATGAGCAGTTCTTC,CASSFERSAVGNEQFF
TRBV2,TRBJ1-5,few,.,TGTGCCAGCAGGGGACAACAAGATCAGCCCCAGCATTTT,CASRGQQDQPQHF
TRBV2,TRBJ2-7,.,.,TGTGCCAGCACCCCCTGGGGGAGTAGCGGCAGCTCCTACGAGCAGTACTTC,CASTPWGSSGSSYEQYF
TRBV19,TRBJ1-5,.,TRBD1,TGTGCCAGCACACAGGGGCGGAGGCAGCCCCAGCATTTT,CASTQGRRQPQHF
TRBV28,TRBJ2-1,.,TRBD2,TGTGCCAGCAGTTCCCTAGCGGGAGACAATGAGCAGTTCTTC,CASSSLAGDNEQFF
TRBV10-3,TRBJ2-7,.,.,TGTGCCATCAGTGAGTCGCGCTACGAGCAGTACTTC,CAISESRYEQYF
TRBV18,TRBJ2-3,.,.,TGTGCCAGCTCACCGCCAAAACGCGCGGTAAGCACAGATACGCAGTATTTT,CASSPPKRAVSTDTQYF
TRBV19,TRBJ2-5,.,TRBD2,TGTGCCAGTAGTTCCCGTAGCGGGAGAGGTTTAGAGACCCAGTACTTC,CASSSRSGRGLETQYF
TRBV27,TRBJ1-1,.,.,TGTGCCAGCAGTTTCCTGGGCATGAACACTGAAGCTTTCTTT,CASSFLGMNTEAFF